This is a list of T cell receptor beta chains from one sample in a study of OX40 agonist ivuxolimab in advanced cancers. Profiled with immunoSEQ multiplex PCR; TCRdb holds only in-frame clones, not every one. The sample consists of roughly 50,000 clones, approximately 80% of them appearing once. This specimen was CD4+ or CD8+ T cells sorted from blood, taken in a trial of the OX40 agonist ivuxolimab. These TCRs come from an adult with an advanced solid tumor such as melanoma, head and neck, liver or kidney cancer. Both conserved end residues are trimmed from each CDR3.

j_gene	v_gene	CDR3aa
TRBJ2-1	TRBV5-5	ASSWGGGPSNEQF
TRBJ2-3	TRBV5-4	ASSQEGLAGGPGTDTQY
TRBJ2-3	TRBV5-4	ASSLGLAGGTDTQY
TRBJ1-1	TRBV19	ASSSRGGTEAF
TRBJ2-2	TRBV21-1	ASSKARHNLTGELF
TRBJ1-5	TRBV28	ASSLWAYSNQPQH
TRBJ1-3	TRBV28	ASSSEFSGNTIY
TRBJ2-3	TRBV10-3	AISVQGRDTQY
TRBJ2-5	TRBV18	ASSPYRLGVQETQY
TRBJ1-6	TRBV2	ASSQNNSPLH
TRBJ2-2	TRBV5-1	ASSPGLAGGNTGELF
TRBJ2-6	TRBV9	ASSASGANVLT
TRBJ2-4	TRBV15	ATSRDLIDIQY
TRBJ2-2	TRBV7-9	ASSLGFTGELF
TRBJ1-6	TRBV25-1	ASSEFGTPLH
TRBJ1-1	TRBV19	ASSMVPGQNTEAF
TRBJ2-2	TRBV19	ASSIEVTGELF